This paragraph covers one TCR beta chain sequence. This sample was taken from a study of T cell responses to AZD1222 COVID-19 vaccine. The method was immunoSEQ multiplex PCR; TCRdb's version includes in-frame clones alone and lacks a portion of them. Of 95,000 to 150,000 clones listed, approximately 87% were seen once; the top ten hold around 3.5%. Germline CDR1 MNHEY, CDR2 SVGAGI. V shed 3 bases and J 2 bases; nucleotides not matched to a gene: 4. This CDR3 spans 15 amino acids. This TCR was recovered from an adult in good health. The chain couples TRBV6-5 to TRBJ1-3; 7 nucleotides line up with TRBD1. The material sequenced was peripheral blood, taken on day 0 of AZD1222 vaccination. CDR3 in amino acids: CASSYTGATGNTIYF. The CDR3 region has the DNA TGTGCCAGCAGTTATACAGGGGCGACTGGAAACACCATATATTTT.